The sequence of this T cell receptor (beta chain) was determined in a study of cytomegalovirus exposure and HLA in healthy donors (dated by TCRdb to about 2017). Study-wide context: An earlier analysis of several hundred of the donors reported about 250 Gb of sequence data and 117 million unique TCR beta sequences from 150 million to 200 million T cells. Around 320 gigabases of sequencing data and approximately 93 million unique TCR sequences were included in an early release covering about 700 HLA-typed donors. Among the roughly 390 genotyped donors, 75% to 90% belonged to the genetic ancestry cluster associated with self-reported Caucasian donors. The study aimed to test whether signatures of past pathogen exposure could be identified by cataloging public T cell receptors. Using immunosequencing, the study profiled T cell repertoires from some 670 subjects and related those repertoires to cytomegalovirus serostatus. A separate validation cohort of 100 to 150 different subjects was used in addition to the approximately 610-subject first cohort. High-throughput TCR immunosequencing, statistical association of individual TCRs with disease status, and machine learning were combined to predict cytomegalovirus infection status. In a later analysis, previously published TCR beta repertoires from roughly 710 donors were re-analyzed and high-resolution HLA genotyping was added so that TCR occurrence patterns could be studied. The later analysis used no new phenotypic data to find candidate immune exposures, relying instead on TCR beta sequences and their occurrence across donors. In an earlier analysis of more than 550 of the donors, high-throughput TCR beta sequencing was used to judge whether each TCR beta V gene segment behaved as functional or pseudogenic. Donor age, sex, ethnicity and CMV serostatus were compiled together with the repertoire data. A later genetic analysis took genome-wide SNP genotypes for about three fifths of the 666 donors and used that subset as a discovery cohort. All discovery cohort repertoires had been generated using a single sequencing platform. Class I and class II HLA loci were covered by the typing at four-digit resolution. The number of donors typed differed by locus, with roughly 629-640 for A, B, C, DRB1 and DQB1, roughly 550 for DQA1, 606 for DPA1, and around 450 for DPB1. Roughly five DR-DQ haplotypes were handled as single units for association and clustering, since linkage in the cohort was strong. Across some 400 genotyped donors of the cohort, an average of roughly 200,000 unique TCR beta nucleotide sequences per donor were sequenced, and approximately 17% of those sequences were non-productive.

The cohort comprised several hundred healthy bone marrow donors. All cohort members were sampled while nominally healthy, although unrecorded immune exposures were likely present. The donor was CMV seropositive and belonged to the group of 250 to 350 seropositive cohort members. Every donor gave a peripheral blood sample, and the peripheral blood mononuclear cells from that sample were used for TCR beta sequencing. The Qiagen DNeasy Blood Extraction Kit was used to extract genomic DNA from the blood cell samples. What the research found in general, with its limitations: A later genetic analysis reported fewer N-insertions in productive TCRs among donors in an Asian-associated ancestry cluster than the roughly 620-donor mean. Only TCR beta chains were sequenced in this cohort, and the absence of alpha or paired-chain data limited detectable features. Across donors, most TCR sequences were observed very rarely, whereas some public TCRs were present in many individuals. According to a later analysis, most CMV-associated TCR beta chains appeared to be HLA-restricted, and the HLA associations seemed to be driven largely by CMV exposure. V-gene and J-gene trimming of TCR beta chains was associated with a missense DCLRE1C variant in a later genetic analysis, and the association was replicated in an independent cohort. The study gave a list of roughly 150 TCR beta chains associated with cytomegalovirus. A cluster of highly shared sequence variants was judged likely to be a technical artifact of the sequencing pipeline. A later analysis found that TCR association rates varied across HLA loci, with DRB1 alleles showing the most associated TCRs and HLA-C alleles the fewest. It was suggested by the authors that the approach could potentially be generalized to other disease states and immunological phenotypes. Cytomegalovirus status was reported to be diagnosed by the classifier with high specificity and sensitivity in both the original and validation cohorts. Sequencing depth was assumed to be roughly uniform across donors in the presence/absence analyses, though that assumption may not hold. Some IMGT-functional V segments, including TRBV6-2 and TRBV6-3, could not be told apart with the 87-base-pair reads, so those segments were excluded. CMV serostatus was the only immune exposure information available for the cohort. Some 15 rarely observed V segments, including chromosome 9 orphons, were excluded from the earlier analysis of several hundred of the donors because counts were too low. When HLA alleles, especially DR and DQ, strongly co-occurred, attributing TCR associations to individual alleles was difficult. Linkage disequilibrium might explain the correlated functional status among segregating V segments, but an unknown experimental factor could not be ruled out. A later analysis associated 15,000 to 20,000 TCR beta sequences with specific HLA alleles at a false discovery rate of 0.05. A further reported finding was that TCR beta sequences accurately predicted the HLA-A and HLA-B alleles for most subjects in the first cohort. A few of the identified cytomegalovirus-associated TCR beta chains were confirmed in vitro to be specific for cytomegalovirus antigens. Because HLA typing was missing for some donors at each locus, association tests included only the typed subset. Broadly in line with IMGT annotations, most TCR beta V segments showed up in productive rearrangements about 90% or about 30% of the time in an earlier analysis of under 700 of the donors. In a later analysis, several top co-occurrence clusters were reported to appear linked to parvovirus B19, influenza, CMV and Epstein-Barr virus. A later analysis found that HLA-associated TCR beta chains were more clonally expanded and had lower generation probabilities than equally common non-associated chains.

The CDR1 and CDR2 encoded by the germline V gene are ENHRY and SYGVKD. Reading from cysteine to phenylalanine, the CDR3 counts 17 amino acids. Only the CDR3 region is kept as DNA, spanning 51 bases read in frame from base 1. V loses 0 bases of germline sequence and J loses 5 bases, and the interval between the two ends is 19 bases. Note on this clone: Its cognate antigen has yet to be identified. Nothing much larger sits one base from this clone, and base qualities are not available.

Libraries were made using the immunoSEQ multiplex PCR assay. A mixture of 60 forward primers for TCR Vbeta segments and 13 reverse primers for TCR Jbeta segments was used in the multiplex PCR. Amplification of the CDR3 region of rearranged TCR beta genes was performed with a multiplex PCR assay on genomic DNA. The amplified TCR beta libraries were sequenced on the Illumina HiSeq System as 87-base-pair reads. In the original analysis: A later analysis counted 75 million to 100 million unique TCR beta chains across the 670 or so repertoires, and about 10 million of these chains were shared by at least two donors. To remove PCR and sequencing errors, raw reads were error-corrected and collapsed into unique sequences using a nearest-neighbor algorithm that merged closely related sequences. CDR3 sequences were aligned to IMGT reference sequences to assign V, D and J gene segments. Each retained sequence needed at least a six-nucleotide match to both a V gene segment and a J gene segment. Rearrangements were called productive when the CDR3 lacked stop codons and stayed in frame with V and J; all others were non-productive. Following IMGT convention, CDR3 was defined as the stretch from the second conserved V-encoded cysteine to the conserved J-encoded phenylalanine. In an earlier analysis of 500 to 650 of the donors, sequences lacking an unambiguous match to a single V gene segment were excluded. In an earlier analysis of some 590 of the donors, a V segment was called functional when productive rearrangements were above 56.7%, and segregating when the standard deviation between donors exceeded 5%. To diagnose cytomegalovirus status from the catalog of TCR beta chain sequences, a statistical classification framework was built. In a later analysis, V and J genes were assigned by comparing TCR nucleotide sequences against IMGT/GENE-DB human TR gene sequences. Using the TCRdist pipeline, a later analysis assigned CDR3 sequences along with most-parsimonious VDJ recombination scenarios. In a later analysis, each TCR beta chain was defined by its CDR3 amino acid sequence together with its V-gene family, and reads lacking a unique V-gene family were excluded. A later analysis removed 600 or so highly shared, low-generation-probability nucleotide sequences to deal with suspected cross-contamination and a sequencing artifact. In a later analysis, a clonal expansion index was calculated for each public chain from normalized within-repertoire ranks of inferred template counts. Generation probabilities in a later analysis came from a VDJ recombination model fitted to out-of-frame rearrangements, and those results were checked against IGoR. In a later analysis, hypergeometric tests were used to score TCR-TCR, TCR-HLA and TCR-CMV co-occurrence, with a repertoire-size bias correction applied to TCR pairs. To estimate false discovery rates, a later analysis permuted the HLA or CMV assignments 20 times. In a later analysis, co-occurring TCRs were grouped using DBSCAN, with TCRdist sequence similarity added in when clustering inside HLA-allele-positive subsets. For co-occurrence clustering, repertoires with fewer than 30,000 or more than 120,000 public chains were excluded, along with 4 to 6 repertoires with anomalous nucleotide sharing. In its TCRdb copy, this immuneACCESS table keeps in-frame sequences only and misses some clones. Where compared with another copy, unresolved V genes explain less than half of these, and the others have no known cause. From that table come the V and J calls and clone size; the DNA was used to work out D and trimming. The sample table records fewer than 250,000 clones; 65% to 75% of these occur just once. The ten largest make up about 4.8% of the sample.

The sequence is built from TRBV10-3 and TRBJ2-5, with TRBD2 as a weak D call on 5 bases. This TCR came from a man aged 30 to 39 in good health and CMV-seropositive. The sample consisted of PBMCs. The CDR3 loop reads CAISESMAARGYETQYF. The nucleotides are TGTGCCATCAGTGAGTCGATGGCGGCCCGAGGGTATGAGACCCAGTACTTC.